The TCR beta chain under discussion was sequenced for a study of regulatory T cells in long-lasting Graves disease. This clonotype appeared a single time. Arm-PCR of CDR3 regions and iRepertoire HTBI primers were used to build TCR beta libraries. TCRdb passed the multiplex PCR reads through MiXCR, listing each CDR3 protein once. The sample contains around 400,000 distinct CDR3 sequences, less than 25% of which appear only once. Time point denoted: persistent/refractory GD, antithyroid drugs over 5 years with positive TRAb. Extracted RNA from PBMCs served as the source of the TCR library. Patients of an endocrinology department in Xi'an, China, were included. Germline V gene data show CDR1 as SGHTA and CDR2 as FQGNSA. The CDR3 is 15 amino acids. The ends lost 5 bases at V and 2 bases at J; junction bases unmatched: 7.

Sequences were derived from peripheral blood mononuclear cells (PBMCs), sampled when the disease was refractory, from a patient treated with antithyroid drugs. The V and J genes are TRBV7-2 and TRBJ2-7, with 9 bases identical to TRBD1. This clonotype was obtained from a female donor with Graves disease. CDR3 region: CASSPGTGRTYEQYF. CDR3 nucleotide sequence: TGTGCCAGCAGCCCGGGGACAGGGAGAACCTACGAGCAGTACTTC.